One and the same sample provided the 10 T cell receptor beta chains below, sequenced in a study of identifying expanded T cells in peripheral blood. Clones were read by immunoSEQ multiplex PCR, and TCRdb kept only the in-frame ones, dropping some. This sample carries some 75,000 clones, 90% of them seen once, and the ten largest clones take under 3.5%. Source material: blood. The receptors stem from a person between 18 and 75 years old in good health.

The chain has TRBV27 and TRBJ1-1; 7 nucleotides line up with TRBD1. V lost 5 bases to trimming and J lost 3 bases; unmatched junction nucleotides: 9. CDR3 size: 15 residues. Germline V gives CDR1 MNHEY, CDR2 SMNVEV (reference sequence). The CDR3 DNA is TGTGCCAGCAGTCCTCGGACAGGACGGGACACTGAAGCTTTCTTT. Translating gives CASSPRTGRDTEAFF.

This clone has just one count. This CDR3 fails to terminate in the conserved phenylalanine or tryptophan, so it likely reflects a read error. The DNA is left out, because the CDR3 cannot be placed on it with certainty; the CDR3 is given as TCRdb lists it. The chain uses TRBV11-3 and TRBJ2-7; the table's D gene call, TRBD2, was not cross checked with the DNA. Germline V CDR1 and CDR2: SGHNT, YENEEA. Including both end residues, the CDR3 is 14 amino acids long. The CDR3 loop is CASSSAFPETSGAQ.

CDR3 sequence: CASSRTANTGELFF. CDR3 DNA: TGCGCCAGCAGCCGGACAGCTAACACCGGGGAGCTGTTTTTT. This chain joins TRBV5-1 and TRBJ2-2; a weak D match, TRBD1 (6 bases). Trimming removed 4 bases from V and 2 bases from J, with 9 bases in between. The CDR3 length is 14 residues. The germline V gene has CDR1 SGHRS and CDR2 YFSETQ.

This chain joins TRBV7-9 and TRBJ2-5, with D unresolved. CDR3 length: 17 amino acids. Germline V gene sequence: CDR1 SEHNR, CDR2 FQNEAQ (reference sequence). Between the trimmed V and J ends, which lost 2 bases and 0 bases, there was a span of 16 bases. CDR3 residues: CASSLPVGSPYQETQYF. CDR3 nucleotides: TGTGCCAGCAGCTTACCGGTCGGATCCCCGTACCAAGAGACCCAGTACTTC.

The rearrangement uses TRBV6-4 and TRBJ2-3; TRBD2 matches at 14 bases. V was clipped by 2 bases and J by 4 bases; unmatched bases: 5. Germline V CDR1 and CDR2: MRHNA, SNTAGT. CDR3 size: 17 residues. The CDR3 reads CASSDEGTSGGPDTQYF. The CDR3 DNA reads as TGTGCCAGCAGTGACGAGGGGACTAGCGGGGGCCCAGATACGCAGTATTTT.

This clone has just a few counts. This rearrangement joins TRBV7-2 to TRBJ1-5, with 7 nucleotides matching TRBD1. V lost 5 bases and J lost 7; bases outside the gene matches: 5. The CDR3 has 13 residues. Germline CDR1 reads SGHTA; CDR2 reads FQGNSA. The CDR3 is CASSRDSEQPQHF. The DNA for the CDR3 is TGTGCCAGCAGCCGGGACAGTGAACAGCCCCAGCATTTT.

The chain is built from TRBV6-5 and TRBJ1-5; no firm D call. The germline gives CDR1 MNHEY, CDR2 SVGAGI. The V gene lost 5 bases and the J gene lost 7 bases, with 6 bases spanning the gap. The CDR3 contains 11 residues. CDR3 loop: CASSADQPQHF. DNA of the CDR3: TGTGCCAGCAGTGCTGACCAGCCCCAGCATTTT.

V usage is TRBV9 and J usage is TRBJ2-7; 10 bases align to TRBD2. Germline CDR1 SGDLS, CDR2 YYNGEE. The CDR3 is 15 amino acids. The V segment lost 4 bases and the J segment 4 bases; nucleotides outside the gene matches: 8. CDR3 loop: CASSPPQRGGYEQYF. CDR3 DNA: TGTGCCAGCAGCCCCCCCCAGCGGGGGGGGTACGAGCAGTACTTC.

The CDR3 reads CASSLRGMGSTGELFF. In DNA, the CDR3 is TGTGCCAGCAGCTTACGAGGCATGGGGAGCACCGGGGAGCTGTTTTTT. The gene calls are TRBV7-2 and TRBJ2-2, with D perhaps TRBD2 (5 bases). Germline V gene data show CDR1 as SGHTA and CDR2 as FQGNSA. Trimming cost V 2 bases and J 4 bases, with 14 bases left between them. This CDR3 contains 16 residues.

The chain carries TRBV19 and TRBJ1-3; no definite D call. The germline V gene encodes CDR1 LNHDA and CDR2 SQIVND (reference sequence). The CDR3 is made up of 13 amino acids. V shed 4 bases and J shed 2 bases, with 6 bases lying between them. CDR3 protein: CASSTPPGNTIYF. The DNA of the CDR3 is TGTGCCAGTAGTACCCCTCCTGGAAACACCATATATTTT.